A selection of T cell receptor beta chains follows, all from one sample in a study of CXCR3-negative and CXCR3-positive naive CD8 T cells. TCRdb reprocessed the 5' RACE reads and keeps a single row for each CDR3 protein, giving no DNA. The table for this sample gives about 150,000 distinct CDR3 sequences. Specimen: naive CXCR3+ CD8+ T cells from blood. The receptor source for this set is a human donor in good health. Some clones in this sample may be carry-over from other donors' samples. Each CDR3 is given with its conserved first and last residue.

CDR3 protein,J gene,V gene
CASSASGGAFEQFF,TRBJ2-1,TRBV7-6
CATSRDGTAEQYF,TRBJ2-7,TRBV15
CASSRDPTREQFF,TRBJ2-1,TRBV19
CASSPYGTENSYEQYF,TRBJ2-7,TRBV12-3/TRBV12-4
CASSLTPDRAYEQYF,TRBJ2-7,TRBV7-2
CASSRDRDEQYF,TRBJ2-7,TRBV28
CASRVGDRVYEQYF,TRBJ2-7,TRBV9
CASSSRGVGRTEAFF,TRBJ1-1,TRBV7-8
CASSFREGLMDEQYF,TRBJ2-7,TRBV6-2/TRBV6-3
CASSPRTGEGTNYGYTF,TRBJ1-2,TRBV7-9
CASSFPSGPPSGANVLTF,TRBJ2-6,TRBV5-1
CATSSPVGYNEQFF,TRBJ2-1,TRBV15
CASSLVGGTYSYNEQFF,TRBJ2-1,TRBV7-8
CASSSDIYNEQFF,TRBJ2-1,TRBV7-3
CASSPPTGGGTDTQYF,TRBJ2-3,TRBV13
CSARLPGQGAGELFF,TRBJ2-2,TRBV20-1
CSVETESTQYF,TRBJ2-5,TRBV29-1
CSASDHSGGKPFSYNEQFF,TRBJ2-1,TRBV20-1
CASSYPQVEQYF,TRBJ2-7,TRBV6-2/TRBV6-3
CASSYVLGGNQPQHF,TRBJ1-5,TRBV6-2/TRBV6-3
CASSGRELTYEQYF,TRBJ2-7,TRBV2
CASSLAGGEAFF,TRBJ1-1,TRBV5-4
CASSMTAYNEQFF,TRBJ2-1,TRBV19
CASSADGLAGGETQYF,TRBJ2-5,TRBV11-2
CASSFSVFYEQFF,TRBJ2-1,TRBV5-1